The entry below describes one T cell receptor (beta chain). Germline CDR1 and CDR2: SGHRS and YFSETQ. Trimming took off 4 bases at V and 4 bases at J, with 8 bases between the two ends. This CDR3 has 13 residues. The data stem from a study of human CD4 T cells and Enterobacteriaceae. Repertoires were generated with immunoSEQ multiplex PCR, while TCRdb's copy carries only in-frame clones and drops some. The repertoire holds some 30,000 clones, with approximately 84% as singletons. The memory gate held CD4+ cells that were not CD45RA+CCR7+CD95- naive cells, over 95% pure. This TCR was recovered from a human donor in good health. Sequenced material: memory CD4+ T cells from blood. V and J are TRBV5-1 and TRBJ2-2; no clear D. In DNA, the CDR3 is TGCGCCAGCAGCGACGTGGGCACCGGGGAGCTGTTTTTT. Protein product: CASSDVGTGELFF.